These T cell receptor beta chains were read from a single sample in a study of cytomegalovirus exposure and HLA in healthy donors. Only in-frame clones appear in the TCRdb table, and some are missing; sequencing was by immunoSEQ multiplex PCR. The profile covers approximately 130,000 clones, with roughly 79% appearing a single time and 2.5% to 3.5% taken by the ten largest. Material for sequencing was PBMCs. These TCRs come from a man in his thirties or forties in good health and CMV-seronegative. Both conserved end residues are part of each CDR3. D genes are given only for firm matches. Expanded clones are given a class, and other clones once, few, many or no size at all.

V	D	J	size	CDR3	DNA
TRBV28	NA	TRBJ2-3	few	CASSAKTGRGHTQYF	TGTGCCAGCAGTGCAAAGACAGGAAGGGGTCATACGCAGTATTTT
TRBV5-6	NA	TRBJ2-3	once	CASSEASDTQYF	TGTGCCAGCAGCGAAGCTTCAGATACGCAGTATTTT
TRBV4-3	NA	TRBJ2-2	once	CASSPSARGSAGELFF	TGCGCCAGCAGCCCCTCTGCTAGGGGAAGCGCCGGGGAGCTGTTTTTT
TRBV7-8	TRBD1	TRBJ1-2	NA	CASSERGTGGIYGYTF	TGTGCCAGCAGCGAAAGGGGGACAGGGGGAATCTATGGCTACACCTTC
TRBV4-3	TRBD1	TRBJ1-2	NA	CASSQDGGQEYYGYTF	TGCGCCAGCAGCCAAGATGGAGGACAGGAATACTATGGCTACACCTTC
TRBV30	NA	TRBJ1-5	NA	CAWSVSGWSNQPQHF	TGTGCCTGGAGTGTTTCAGGGTGGAGCAATCAGCCCCAGCATTTT
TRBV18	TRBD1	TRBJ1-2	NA	CASSPKDRGYGYTF	TGTGCCAGCTCACCCAAGGACAGGGGCTATGGCTACACCTTC
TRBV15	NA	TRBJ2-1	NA	CATRERVTYNEQFF	TGTGCCACCAGGGAGCGGGTAACTTACAATGAGCAGTTCTTC
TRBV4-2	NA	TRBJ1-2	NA	CASSQAQIRVFNGYTF	TGTGCCAGCAGCCAAGCCCAAATCAGGGTCTTTAATGGCTACACCTTC
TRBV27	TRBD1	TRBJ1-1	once	CASTPRPGQGNTEAFF	TGTGCCAGCACCCCACGACCGGGACAGGGAAACACTGAAGCTTTCTTT
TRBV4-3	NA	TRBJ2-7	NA	CASSQEGGEQYF	TGCGCCAGCAGCCAAGAAGGGGGCGAGCAGTACTTC